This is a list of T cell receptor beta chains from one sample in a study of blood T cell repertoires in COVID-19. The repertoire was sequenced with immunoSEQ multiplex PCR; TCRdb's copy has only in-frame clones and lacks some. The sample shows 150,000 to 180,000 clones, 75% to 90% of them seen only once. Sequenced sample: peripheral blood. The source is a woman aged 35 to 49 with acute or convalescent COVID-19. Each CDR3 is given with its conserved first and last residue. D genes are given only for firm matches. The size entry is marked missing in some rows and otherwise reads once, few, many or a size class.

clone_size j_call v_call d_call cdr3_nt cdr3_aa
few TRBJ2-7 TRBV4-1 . TGCGCCAGCAGCCAATATTTAGAGGCGGAGCAGTACTTC CASSQYLEAEQYF
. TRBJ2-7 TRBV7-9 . TGTGCCAGCAGCACCAACAGGGTGGGGGAGCAGTACTTC CASSTNRVGEQYF
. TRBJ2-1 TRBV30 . TGTGCCTGGAGTGGCTGGGACTCCAATTATCGGCGGTTCTTC CAWSGWDSNYRRFF
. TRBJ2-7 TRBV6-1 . TGTGCCAGCAGTGATATCGGACAGCTCTACGAGCAGTACTTC CASSDIGQLYEQYF
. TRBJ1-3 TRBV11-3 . TGTGCCAGCAGCTTAGCGGGGTTCTCTGGAAACACCATATATTTT CASSLAGFSGNTIYF
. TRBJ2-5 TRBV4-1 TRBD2 TGCGCCAGCAGCCAAGAAACGGGACTAGCGGGGATACAAGAGACCCAGTACTTC CASSQETGLAGIQETQYF
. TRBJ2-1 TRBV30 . TGTGCCGGCAAAGGCACTTTAGCGGAATTGTACAATGAGCAGTTCTTC CAGKGTLAELYNEQFF
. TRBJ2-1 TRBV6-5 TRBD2 TGTGCCAGCAGTCCAACTAGCGGGAGCAATGAGCAGTTCTTC CASSPTSGSNEQFF
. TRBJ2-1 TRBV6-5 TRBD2 TGTGCCAGCAGTAAGCAGGGAGGGAATGAGCAGTTCTTC CASSKQGGNEQFF
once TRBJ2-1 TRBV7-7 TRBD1 TGTGCCAGCAGCTTAGGGGGGGACAGGGTATCTCGGAATGAGCAGTTCTTC CASSLGGDRVSRNEQFF
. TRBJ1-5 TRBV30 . TGTGCCTGGAGTGTACTGGGCCAGCCCCAGCATTTT CAWSVLGQPQHF
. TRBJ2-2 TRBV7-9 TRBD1 TGTGCCAGCAGCTCGAGGGCCCGCAGGACAGGAAACACCGGGGAGCTGTTTTTT CASSSRARRTGNTGELFF
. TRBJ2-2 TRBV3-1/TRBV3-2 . TGTGCCAGCTCGGGGAGTTTGGACACCGGGGAGCTGTTTTTT CASSGSLDTGELFF
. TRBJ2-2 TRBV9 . TGTGCCAGCAGCCCCGGACTCGTTACCGGGGAGCTGTTTTTT CASSPGLVTGELFF
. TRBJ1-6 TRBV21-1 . TGTGCCAGCAGCAAACCGGGTAGCCAAAGCCAAGAGAATTCACCCCTCCACTTT CASSKPGSQSQENSPLHF